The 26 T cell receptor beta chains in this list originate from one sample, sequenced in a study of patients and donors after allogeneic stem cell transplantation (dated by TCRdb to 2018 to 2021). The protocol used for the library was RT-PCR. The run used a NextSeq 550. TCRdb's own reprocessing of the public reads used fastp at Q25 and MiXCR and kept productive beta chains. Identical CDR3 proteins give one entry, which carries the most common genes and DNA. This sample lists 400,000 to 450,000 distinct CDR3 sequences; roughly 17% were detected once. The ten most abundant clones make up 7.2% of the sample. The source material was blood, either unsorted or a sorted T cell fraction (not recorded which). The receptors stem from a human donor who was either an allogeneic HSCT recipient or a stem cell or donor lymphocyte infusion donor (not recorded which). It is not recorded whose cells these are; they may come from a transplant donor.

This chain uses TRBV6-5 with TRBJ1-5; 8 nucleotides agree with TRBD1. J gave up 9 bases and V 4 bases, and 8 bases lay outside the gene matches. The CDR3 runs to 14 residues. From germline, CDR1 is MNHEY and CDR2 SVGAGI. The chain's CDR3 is CASSFRQGSPPQHF. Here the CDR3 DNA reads TGTGCCAGCAGTTTTCGACAGGGGAGTCCGCCCCAGCATTTT.

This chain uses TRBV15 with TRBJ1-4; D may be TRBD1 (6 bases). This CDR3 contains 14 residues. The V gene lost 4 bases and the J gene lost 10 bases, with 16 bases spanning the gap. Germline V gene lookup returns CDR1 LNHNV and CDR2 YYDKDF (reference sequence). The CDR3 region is CATSIPEGGGKLFF. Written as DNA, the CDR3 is TGTGCCACCAGCATACCCGAAGGGGGGGGAAAACTGTTTTTT. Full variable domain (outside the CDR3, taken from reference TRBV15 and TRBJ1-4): DAMVIQNPRYQVTQFGKPVTLSCSQTLNHNVMYWYQQKSSQAPKLLFHYYDKDFNNEADTPDNFQSRRPNTSFCFLDIRSPGLGDTAMYLCATSIPEGGGKLFFGSGTQLSVL.

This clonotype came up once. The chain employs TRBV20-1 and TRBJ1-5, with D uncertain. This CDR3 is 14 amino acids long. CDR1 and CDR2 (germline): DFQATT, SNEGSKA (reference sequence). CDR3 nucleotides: TGCAGCGCCGGACTTTCCGCTTACAATCAGCCCCAGCATTTT. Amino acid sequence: CSAGLSAYNQPQHF.

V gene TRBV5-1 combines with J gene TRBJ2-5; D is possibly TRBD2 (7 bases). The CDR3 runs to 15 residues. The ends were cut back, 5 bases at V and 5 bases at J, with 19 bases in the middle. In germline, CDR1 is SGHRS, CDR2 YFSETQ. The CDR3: CASSGGGAPQETQYF. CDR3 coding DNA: TGCGCCAGCAGTGGAGGGGGGGCCCCTCAGGAGACCCAGTACTTC. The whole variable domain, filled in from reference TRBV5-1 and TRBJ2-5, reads KAGVTQTPRYLIKTRGQQVTLSCSPISGHRSVSWYQQTPGQGLQFLFEYFSETQRNKGNFPGRFSGRQFSNSRSEMNVSTLELGDSALYLCASSGGGAPQETQYFGPGTRLLVL.

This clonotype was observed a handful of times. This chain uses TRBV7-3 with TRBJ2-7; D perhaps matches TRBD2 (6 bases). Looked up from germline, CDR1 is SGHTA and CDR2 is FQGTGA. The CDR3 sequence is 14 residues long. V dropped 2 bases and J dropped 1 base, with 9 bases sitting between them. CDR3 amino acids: CASSLGGVSYEQYF. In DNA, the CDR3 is TGTGCCAGCAGCTTAGGCGGGGTTTCCTACGAGCAGTACTTC.

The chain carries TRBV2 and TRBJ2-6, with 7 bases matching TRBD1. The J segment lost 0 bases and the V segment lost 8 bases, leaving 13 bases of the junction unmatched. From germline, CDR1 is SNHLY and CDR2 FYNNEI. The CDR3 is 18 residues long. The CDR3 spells CASSRRGGSSSGANVLTF. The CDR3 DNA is TGTGCCAGCTCGCGTCGAGGGGGCTCGAGCTCTGGGGCCAACGTCCTGACTTTC.

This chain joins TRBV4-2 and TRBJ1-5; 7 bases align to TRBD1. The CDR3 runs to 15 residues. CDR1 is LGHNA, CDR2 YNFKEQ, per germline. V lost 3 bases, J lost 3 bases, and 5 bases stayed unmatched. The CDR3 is CASSQQGTVNQPQHF. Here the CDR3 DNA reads TGTGCCAGCAGCCAGCAAGGGACAGTCAATCAGCCCCAGCATTTT.

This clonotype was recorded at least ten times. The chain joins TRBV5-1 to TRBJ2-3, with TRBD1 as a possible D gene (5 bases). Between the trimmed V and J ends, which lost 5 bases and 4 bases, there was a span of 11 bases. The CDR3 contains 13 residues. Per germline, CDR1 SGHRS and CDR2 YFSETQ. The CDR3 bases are TGCGCCAGCAGGTTCGACAGACCAGATACGCAGTATTTT. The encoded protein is CASRFDRPDTQYF.

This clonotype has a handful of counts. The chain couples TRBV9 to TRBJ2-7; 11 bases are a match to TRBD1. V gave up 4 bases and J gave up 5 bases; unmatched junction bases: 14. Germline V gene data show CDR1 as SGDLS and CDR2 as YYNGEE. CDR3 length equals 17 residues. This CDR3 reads CASSSRVGTGGIDEQYF. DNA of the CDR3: TGTGCCAGCAGCAGCCGCGTTGGGACAGGGGGAATCGACGAGCAGTACTTC.

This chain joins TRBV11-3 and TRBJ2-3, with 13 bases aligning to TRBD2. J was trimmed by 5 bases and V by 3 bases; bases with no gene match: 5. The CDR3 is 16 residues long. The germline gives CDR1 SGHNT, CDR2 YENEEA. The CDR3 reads CASSFPTSGGEDTQYF. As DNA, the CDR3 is TGTGCCAGCAGCTTCCCCACTAGCGGGGGGGAAGATACGCAGTATTTT.

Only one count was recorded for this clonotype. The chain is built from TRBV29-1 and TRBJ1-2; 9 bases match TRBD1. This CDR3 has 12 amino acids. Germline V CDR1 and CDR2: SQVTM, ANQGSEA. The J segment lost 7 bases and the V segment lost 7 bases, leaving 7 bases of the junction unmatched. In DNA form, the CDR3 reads TGCAGCGGGGGGACAGGGCTCATTGGCTACACCTTC. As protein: CSGGTGLIGYTF.

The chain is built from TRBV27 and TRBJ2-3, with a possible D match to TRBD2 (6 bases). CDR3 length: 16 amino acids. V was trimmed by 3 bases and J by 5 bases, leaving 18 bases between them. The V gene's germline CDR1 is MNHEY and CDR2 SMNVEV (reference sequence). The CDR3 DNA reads TGTGCCAGCAGTTTTGCGGCGGGGTCAGTCGGAGATACGCAGTATTTT. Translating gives CASSFAAGSVGDTQYF.

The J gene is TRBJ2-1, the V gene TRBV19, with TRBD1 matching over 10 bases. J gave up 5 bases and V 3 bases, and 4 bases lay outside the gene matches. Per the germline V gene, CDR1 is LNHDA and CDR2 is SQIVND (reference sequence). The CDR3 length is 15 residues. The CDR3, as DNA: TGTGCCAGTAGTATTTGGGACAGGGGTAACAATGAGCAGTTCTTC. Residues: CASSIWDRGNNEQFF.

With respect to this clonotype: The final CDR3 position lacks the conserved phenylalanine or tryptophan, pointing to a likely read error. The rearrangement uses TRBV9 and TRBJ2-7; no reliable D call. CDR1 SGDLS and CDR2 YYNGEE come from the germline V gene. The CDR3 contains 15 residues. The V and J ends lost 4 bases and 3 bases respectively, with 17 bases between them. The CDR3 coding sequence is TGTGCCAGCAGCCCCCGGATGGGTCAGCACTACGAGCAGTACCTC. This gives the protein CASSPRMGQHYEQYL.

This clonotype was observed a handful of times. The CDR3 sequence is CASSLTHRTSGTDTQYF. CDR3 nucleotides: TGCGCCAGCAGCTTAACACACCGGACTAGCGGCACAGATACGCAGTATTTT. J is TRBJ2-3 and V is TRBV5-1, with 9 bases matching TRBD2. Trimming took 2 bases from V and 1 from J; bases not matched to a gene: 8. The germline V gene has CDR1 SGHRS and CDR2 YFSETQ. This CDR3 spans 17 amino acids.

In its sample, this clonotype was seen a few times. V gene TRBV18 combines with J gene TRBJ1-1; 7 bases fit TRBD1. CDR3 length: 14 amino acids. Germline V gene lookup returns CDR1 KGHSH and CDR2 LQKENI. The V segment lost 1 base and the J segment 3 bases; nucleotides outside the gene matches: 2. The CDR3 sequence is CASSPLDRDTEAFF. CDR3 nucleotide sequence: TGTGCCAGCTCACCACTTGACAGGGACACTGAAGCTTTCTTT.

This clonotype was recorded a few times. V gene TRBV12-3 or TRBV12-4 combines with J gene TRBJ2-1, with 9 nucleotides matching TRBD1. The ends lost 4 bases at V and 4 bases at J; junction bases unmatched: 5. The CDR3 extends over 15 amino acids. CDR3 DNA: TGTGCCAGCAGTTACCGGGACAGGGTATACAATGAGCAGTTCTTC. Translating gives CASSYRDRVYNEQFF.

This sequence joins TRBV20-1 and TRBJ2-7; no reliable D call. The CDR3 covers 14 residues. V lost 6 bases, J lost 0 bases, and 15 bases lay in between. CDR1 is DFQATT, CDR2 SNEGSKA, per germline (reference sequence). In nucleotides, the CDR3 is TGCAGTGCCATATCTGAGAAGAGCTCCTACGAGCAGTACTTC. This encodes CSAISEKSSYEQYF.

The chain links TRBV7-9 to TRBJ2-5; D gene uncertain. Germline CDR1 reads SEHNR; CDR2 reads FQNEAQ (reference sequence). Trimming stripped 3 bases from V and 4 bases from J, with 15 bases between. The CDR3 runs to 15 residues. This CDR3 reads CASSFARRSPETQYF. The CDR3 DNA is TGTGCCAGCAGCTTTGCACGTCGATCCCCAGAGACCCAGTACTTC.

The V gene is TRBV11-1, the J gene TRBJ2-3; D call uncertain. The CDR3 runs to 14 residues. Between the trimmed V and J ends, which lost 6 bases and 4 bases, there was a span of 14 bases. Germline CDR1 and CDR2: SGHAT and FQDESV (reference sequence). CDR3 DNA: TGTGCCAGCAGTCCAGGACCGGTAGCAGATACGCAGTATTTT. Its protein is CASSPGPVADTQYF.

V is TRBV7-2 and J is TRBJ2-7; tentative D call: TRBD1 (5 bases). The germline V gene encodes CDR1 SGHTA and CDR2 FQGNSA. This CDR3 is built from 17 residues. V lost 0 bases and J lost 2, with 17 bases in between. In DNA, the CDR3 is TGTGCCAGCAGCTTAGCGTCTGCAGGGCAGGGTGCCTACGAGCAGTACTTC. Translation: CASSLASAGQGAYEQYF.

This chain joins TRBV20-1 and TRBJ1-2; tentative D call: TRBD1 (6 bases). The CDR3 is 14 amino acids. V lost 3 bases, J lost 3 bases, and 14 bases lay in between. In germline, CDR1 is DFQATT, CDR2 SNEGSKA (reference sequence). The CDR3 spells CSASWQGTYYGYTF. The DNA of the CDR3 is TGCAGTGCTAGTTGGCAGGGGACATACTATGGCTACACCTTC.

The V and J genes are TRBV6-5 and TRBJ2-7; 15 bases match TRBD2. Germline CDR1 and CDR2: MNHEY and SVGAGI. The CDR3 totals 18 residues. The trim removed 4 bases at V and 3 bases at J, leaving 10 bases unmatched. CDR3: CASSWRGLAGGPNYEQYF. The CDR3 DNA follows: TGTGCCAGCAGTTGGCGGGGACTAGCGGGGGGTCCCAACTACGAGCAGTACTTC.

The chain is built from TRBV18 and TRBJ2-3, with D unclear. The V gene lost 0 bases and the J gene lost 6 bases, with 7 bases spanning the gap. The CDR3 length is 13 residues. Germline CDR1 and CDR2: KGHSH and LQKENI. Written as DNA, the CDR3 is TGTGCCAGCTCACCACCCCTCACGGATACGCAGTATTTT. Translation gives CASSPPLTDTQYF. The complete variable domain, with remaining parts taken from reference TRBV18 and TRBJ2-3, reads NAGVMQNPRHLVRRRGQEARLRCSPMKGHSHVYWYRQLPEEGLKFMVYLQKENIIDESGMPKERFSAEFPKEGPSILRIQQVVRGDSAAYFCASSPPLTDTQYFGPGTRLTVL.

The CDR3 is CASSLSAQGAYEQYF. CDR3 coding DNA: TGTGCCAGCAGTTTATCGGCTCAGGGGGCCTACGAGCAGTACTTC. The chain recombines TRBV27 with TRBJ2-7; 7 bases align to TRBD1. Losses at the gene ends were 0 bases for V and 2 bases for J; bases not matched to a gene: 4. Per the germline V gene, CDR1 is MNHEY and CDR2 is SMNVEV (reference sequence). The CDR3 is made up of 15 amino acids.

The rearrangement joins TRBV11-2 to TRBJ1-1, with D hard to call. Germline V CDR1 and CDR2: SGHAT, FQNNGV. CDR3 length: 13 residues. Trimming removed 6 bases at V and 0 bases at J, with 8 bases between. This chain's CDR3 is CASRLQMNTEAFF. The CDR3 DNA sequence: TGTGCCAGCAGGCTACAGATGAACACTGAAGCTTTCTTT.